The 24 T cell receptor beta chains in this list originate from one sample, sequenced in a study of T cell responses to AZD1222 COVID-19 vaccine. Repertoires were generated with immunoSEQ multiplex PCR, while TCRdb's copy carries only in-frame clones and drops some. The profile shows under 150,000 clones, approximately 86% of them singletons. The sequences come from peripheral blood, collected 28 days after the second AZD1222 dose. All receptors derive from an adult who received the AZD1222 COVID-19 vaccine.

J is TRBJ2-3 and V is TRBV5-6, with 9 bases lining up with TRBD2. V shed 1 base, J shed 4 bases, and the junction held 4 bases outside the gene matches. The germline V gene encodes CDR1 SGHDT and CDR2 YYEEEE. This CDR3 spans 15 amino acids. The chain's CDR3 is CASSLSSGVPDTQYF. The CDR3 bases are TGTGCCAGCAGCTTGTCTAGCGGGGTGCCAGATACGCAGTATTTT.

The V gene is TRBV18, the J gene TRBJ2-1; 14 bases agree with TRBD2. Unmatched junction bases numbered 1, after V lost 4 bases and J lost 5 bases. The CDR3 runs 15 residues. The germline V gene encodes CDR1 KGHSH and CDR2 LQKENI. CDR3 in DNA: TGTGCCAGCTCACGGGGACTAGCGGGAGACAATGAGCAGTTCTTC. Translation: CASSRGLAGDNEQFF.

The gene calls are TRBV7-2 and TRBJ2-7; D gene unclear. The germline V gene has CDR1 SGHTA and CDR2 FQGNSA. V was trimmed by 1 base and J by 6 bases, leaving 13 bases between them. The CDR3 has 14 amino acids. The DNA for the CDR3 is TGTGCCAGCAGCTTAGGCCTCCTCCCCCCCGAGCAGTACTTC. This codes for CASSLGLLPPEQYF. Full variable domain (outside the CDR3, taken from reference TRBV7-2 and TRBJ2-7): GAGVSQSPSNKVTEKGKDVELRCDPISGHTALYWYRQSLGQGLEFLIYFQGNSAPDKSGLPSDRFSAERTGGSVSTLTIQRTQQEDSAVYLCASSLGLLPPEQYFGPGTRLTVT.

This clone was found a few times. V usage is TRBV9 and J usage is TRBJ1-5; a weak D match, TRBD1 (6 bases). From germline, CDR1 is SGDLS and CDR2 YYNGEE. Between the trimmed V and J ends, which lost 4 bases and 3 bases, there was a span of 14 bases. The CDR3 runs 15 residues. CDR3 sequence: CASSLTGHDNQPQHF. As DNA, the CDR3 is TGTGCCAGCAGCCTAACGGGACACGACAATCAGCCCCAGCATTTT.

DNA for the CDR3: TGTGCTAGTGGCACCCTCGGGGAGACCCAGTACTTC. This sequence encodes CASGTLGETQYF. This chain connects TRBV12-5 to TRBJ2-5; D remains ambiguous. Looked up from germline, CDR1 is LGHNT and CDR2 is FRNRAP. V was clipped by 6 bases and J by 5 bases, with 10 bases between them. This CDR3 is built from 12 residues.

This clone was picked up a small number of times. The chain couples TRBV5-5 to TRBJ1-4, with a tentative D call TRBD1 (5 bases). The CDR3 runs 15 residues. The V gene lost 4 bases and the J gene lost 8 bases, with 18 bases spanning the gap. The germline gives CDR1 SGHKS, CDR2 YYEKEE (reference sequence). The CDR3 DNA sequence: TGTGCCAGCAGCCCTGGTCAGGGCAGAGGGGAAAAACTGTTTTTT. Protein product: CASSPGQGRGEKLFF.

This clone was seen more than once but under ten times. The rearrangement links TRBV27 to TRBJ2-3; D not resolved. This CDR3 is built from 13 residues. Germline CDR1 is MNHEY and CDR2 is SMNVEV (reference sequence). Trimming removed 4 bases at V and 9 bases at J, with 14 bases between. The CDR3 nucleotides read TGTGCCAGCAGTTCACTGCCCCGTCGGACGCAGTATTTT. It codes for CASSSLPRRTQYF.

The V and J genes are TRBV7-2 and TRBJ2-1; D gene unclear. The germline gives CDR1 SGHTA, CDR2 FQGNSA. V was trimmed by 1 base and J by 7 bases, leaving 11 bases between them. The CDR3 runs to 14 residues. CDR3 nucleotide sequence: TGTGCCAGCAGCTTAGACCCGAAGAGGAATGAGCAGTTCTTC. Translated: CASSLDPKRNEQFF. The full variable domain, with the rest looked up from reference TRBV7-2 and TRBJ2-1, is GAGVSQSPSNKVTEKGKDVELRCDPISGHTALYWYRQSLGQGLEFLIYFQGNSAPDKSGLPSDRFSAERTGGSVSTLTIQRTQQEDSAVYLCASSLDPKRNEQFFGPGTRLTVL.

Here the CDR3 DNA reads TGTGCCACCAGTGATTCCGGCGGATTTGCGGGGCAGTACTTC. Its translation: CATSDSGGFAGQYF. The chain joins TRBV24-1 to TRBJ2-7; D might be TRBD2 (5 bases). V was trimmed by 2 bases and J by 9 bases, leaving 16 bases between them. Germline lookup yields CDR1 KGHDR and CDR2 SFDVKD. The CDR3 extends over 14 amino acids.

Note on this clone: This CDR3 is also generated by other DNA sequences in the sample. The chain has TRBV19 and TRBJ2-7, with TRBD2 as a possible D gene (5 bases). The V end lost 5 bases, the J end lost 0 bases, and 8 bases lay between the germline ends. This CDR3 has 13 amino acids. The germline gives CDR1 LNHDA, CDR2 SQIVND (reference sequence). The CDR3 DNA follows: TGTGCCAGTAGTTATGGGAGCTCCTACGAGCAGTACTTC. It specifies CASSYGSSYEQYF.

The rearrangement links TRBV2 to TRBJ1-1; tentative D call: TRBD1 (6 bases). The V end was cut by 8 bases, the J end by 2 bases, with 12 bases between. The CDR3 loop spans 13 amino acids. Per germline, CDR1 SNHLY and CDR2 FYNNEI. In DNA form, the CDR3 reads TGTGCCAGCCACATACAGGGAAACACTGAAGCTTTCTTT. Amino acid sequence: CASHIQGNTEAFF.

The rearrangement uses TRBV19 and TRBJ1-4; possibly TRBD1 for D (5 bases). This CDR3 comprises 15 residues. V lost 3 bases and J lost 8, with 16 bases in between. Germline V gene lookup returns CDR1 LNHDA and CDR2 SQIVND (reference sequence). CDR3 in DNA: TGTGCCAGTAGTATCGCGCGGGCGGAGGGGGAAAAACTGTTTTTT. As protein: CASSIARAEGEKLFF.

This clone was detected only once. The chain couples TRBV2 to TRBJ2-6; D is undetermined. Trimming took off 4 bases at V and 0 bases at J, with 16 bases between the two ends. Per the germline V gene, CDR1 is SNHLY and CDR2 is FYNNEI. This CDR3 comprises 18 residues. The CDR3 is CASSGRRRELSGANVLTF. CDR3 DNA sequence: TGTGCCAGCAGTGGAAGGCGGAGAGAACTCTCTGGGGCCAACGTCCTGACTTTC.

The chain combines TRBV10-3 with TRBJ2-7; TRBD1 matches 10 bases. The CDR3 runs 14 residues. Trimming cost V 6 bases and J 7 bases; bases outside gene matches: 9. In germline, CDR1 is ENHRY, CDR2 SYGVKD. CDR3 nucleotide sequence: TGTGCCATCAGCCCCGGGACAGGGGCTAAAGAGCAGTACTTC. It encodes CAISPGTGAKEQYF.

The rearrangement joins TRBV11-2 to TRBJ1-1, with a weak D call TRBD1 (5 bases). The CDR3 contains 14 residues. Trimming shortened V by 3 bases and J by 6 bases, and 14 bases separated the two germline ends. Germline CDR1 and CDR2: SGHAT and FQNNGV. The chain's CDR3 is CASSLVRGIPEAFF. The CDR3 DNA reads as TGTGCCAGCAGCTTGGTGCGGGGGATCCCTGAAGCTTTCTTT.

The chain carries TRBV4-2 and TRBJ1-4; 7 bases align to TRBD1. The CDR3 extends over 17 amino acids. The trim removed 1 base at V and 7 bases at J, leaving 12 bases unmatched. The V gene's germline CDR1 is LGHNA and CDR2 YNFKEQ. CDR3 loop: CASSQGAHRGRSEKLFF. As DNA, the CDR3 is TGTGCCAGCAGCCAAGGGGCGCACAGGGGTCGAAGTGAAAAACTGTTTTTT.

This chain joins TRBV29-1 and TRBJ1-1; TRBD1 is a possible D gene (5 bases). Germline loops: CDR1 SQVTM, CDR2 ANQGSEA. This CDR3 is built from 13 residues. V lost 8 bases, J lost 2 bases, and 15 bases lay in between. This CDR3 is CSSLGRTNTEAFF. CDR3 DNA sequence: TGCAGCTCCCTGGGGCGGACAAACACTGAAGCTTTCTTT.

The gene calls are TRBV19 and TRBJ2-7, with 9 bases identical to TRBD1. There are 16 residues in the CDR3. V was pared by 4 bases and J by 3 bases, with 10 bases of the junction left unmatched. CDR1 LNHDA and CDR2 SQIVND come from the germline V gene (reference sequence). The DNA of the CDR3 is TGTGCCAGTAGTAAGGATCCGGGACAGGGACTCTACGAGCAGTACTTC. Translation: CASSKDPGQGLYEQYF.

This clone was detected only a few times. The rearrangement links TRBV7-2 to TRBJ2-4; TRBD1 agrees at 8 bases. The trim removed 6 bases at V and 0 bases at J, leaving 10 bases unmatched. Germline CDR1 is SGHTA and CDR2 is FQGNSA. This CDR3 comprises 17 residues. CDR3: CASSYRGDNLAKNIQYF. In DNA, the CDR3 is TGTGCCAGCAGTTACAGGGGGGATAACCTAGCCAAAAACATTCAGTACTTC. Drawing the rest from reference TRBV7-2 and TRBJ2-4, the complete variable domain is GAGVSQSPSNKVTEKGKDVELRCDPISGHTALYWYRQSLGQGLEFLIYFQGNSAPDKSGLPSDRFSAERTGGSVSTLTIQRTQQEDSAVYLCASSYRGDNLAKNIQYFGAGTRLSVL.

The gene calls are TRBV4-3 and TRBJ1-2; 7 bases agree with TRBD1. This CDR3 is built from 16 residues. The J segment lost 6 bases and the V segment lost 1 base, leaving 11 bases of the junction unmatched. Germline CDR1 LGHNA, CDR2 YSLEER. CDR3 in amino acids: CASSQGGGRRGDGYTF. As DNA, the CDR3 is TGCGCCAGCAGCCAAGGAGGGGGCCGGAGGGGGGATGGCTACACCTTC.

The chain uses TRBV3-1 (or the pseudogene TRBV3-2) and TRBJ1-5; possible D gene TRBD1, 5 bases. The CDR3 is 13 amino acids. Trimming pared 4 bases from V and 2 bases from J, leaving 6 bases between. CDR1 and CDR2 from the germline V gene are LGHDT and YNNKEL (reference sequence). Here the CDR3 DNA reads TGTGCCAGCAGCCGAGGGGGCAATCAGCCCCAGCATTTT. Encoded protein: CASSRGGNQPQHF.

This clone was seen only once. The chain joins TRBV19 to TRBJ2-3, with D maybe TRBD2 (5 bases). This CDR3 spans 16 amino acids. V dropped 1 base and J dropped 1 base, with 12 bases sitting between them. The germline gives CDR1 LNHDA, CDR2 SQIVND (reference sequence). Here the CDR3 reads CASSIVAGAGTDTQYF. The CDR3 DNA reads TGTGCCAGTAGTATAGTTGCGGGCGCTGGCACAGATACGCAGTATTTT. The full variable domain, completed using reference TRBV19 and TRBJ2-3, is DGGITQSPKYLFRKEGQNVTLSCEQNLNHDAMYWYRQDPGQGLRLIYYSQIVNDFQKGDIAEGYSVSREKKESFPLTVTSAQKNPTAFYLCASSIVAGAGTDTQYFGPGTRLTVL.

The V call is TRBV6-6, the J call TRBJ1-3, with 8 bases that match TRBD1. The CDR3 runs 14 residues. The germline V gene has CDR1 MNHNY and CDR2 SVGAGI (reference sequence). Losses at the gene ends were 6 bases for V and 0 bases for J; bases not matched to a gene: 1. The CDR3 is CASSGTGSGNTIYF. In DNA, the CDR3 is TGTGCCAGCAGCGGGACAGGCTCTGGAAACACCATATATTTT.

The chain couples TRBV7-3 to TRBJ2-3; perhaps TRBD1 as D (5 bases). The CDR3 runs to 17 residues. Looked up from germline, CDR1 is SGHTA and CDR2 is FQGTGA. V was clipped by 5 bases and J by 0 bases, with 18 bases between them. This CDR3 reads CASSPIPSGRSTDTQYF. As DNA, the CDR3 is TGTGCCAGCAGCCCTATTCCCTCAGGGCGCAGCACAGATACGCAGTATTTT.